The clone carrying this TCR beta chain qualifies as medium-sized (0.01 to 0.1%). This CDR3 is built from 14 residues. CDR1 and CDR2 (germline): LGHDT, YNNKEL (reference sequence). V was shortened by 2 bases and J by 3 bases, with 11 bases between the two germline ends. The sample belongs to a study of T cells after yellow fever vaccination. TCRdb itself ran the 5' RACE reads through MiXCR, one entry per CDR3 protein. The sample holds approximately 10,000 distinct CDR3 sequences; about 6% are singletons and the top ten take less than 0.95%. Study-level results: Among sorted memory subsets on day 0, almost all vaccine-responding clonotypes fell below detection. The study found a weaker secondary response that peaked faster, day 5 versus 15.

The sample was PBMCs, either bulk or a sorted T-cell subset (CD4+, CD8+, memory, or dextramer-sorted; not recorded which), taken on the day of the yellow fever booster vaccination. This sequence was found in a man aged 25-45 years who received the YFV17D yellow fever vaccine. The rearrangement links TRBV3-1 to TRBJ2-7, with D unresolved. The CDR3 region has the DNA TGTGCCAGCAGCCAATGGGCCATTCGCTACGAGCAGTACTTC. As protein: CASSQWAIRYEQYF.